These 20 T cell receptor beta chains share one sample of origin, sequenced in a study of blood T cell repertoires in COVID-19. Some clones are missing from TCRdb's copy, which holds only in-frame ones; the method was immunoSEQ multiplex PCR. This table holds 130,000 or so clones, more than 60% found once. The sequenced sample consisted of peripheral blood. The receptors shown here come from a man aged 50-59 years with acute or convalescent COVID-19.

This sequence joins TRBV7-3 and TRBJ2-2, with 7 bases identical to TRBD1. CDR1 is SGHTA, CDR2 FQGTGA, per germline. The CDR3 extends over 15 amino acids. V gave up 0 bases and J gave up 3 bases; unmatched junction bases: 1. In DNA form, the CDR3 reads TGTGCCAGCAGCTTAACCGGACAGGACACCGGGGAGCTGTTTTTT. Translated, it gives CASSLTGQDTGELFF.

The chain links TRBV5-5 to TRBJ1-5; no definite D call. Germline CDR1 and CDR2: SGHKS and YYEKEE (reference sequence). This CDR3 comprises 14 residues. V was trimmed by 1 base and J by 5 bases, leaving 10 bases between them. In DNA, the CDR3 is TGTGCCAGCAGCTTGACAGAGCTATATCAGCCCCAGCATTTT. This gives the protein CASSLTELYQPQHF.

V is TRBV4-1 and J is TRBJ1-1, with D tentatively TRBD1 (6 bases). V was trimmed by 1 base and J by 3 bases, leaving 15 bases between them. CDR1 is MGHRA, CDR2 YSYEKL, per germline. The CDR3 covers 16 residues. The CDR3 DNA follows: TGCGCCAGCAGCCAAGGCCTCAGGGGATGGGACACTGAAGCTTTCTTT. Amino acid sequence: CASSQGLRGWDTEAFF.

This clone has just one count. This chain uses TRBV6-6 with TRBJ2-3; 10 positions match TRBD1. CDR1 and CDR2 from the germline V gene are MNHNY and SVGAGI (reference sequence). CDR3 length: 15 residues. V gave up 5 bases and J gave up 5 bases; unmatched junction bases: 7. CDR3 region: CASSARTGGGDTQYF. The CDR3 DNA sequence: TGTGCCAGCAGTGCCCGGACAGGGGGGGGAGATACGCAGTATTTT.

This clone has only one observation. The V gene is TRBV20-1, the J gene TRBJ2-5; 7 nucleotides align to TRBD1. This CDR3 is 19 amino acids long. The germline gives CDR1 DFQATT, CDR2 SNEGSKA (reference sequence). The ends lost 3 bases at V and 1 base at J; junction bases unmatched: 20. In DNA, the CDR3 is TGCAGTGCTAGTAGGGGACAGAACCTCATCAGCCGCAGCCAAGAGACCCAGTACTTC. Protein: CSASRGQNLISRSQETQYF.

The V and J genes are TRBV6-5 and TRBJ2-2; no reliable D call. Per germline, CDR1 MNHEY and CDR2 SVGAGI. This CDR3 is 11 amino acids long. The V and J ends lost 8 bases and 7 bases respectively, with 8 bases between them. The CDR3 reads CASAEVGELFF. CDR3 DNA: TGTGCCAGCGCTGAGGTCGGGGAGCTGTTTTTT.

Regarding this clone: Other DNA sequences in this specimen translate into the identical CDR3. The chain uses TRBV19 and TRBJ1-1; D gene uncertain. Germline lookup yields CDR1 LNHDA and CDR2 SQIVND (reference sequence). The CDR3 is 14 amino acids. V gave up 3 bases and J gave up 1 base, with 9 bases separating them. The CDR3, as DNA: TGTGCCAGTAGTATCGGAGGAGGGAACACTGAAGCTTTCTTT. It is translated as CASSIGGGNTEAFF. Looking up the rest from reference TRBV19 and TRBJ1-1 gives the full variable domain: DGGITQSPKYLFRKEGQNVTLSCEQNLNHDAMYWYRQDPGQGLRLIYYSQIVNDFQKGDIAEGYSVSREKKESFPLTVTSAQKNPTAFYLCASSIGGGNTEAFFGQGTRLTVV.

This clone is a singleton in its sample. The CDR3 coding sequence is TGCGCCAGCAGCTATGGACAGGGGGGAGAGACCCAGTACTTC. Its protein is CASSYGQGGETQYF. The chain has TRBV5-1 and TRBJ2-5; the match to TRBD1 covers 10 bases. Trimming at V came to 3 bases and at J to 4 bases, leaving 3 bases not matched to a gene. CDR1 and CDR2 (germline): SGHRS, YFSETQ. CDR3 length: 14 amino acids. Based on the CDR3 plus reference TRBV5-1 and TRBJ2-5, the full variable domain is KAGVTQTPRYLIKTRGQQVTLSCSPISGHRSVSWYQQTPGQGLQFLFEYFSETQRNKGNFPGRFSGRQFSNSRSEMNVSTLELGDSALYLCASSYGQGGETQYFGPGTRLLVL.

This chain joins TRBV6-5 and TRBJ1-2, with 8 nucleotides matching TRBD1. Germline V gene lookup returns CDR1 MNHEY and CDR2 SVGAGI. After removal of 4 bases from V and 7 bases from J, the junction contained 11 bases not matched to a gene. The CDR3 length is 15 residues. The CDR3 DNA follows: TGTGCCAGCAGTTTCTACCTCGACAGGGGCGTTGGCTACACCTTC. Translating gives CASSFYLDRGVGYTF.

CDR3 residues: CASSGGYGYTF. DNA of the CDR3: TGCGCCAGCAGTGGCGGCTATGGCTACACCTTC. The chain has TRBV10-1 and TRBJ1-2; D gene uncertain. V was cut by 4 bases and J by 4 bases, with 4 bases left in between. The germline V gene has CDR1 WNHNN and CDR2 SYGVQD (reference sequence). CDR3 length: 11 amino acids.

The chain employs TRBV5-1 and TRBJ2-4; D uncertain. This CDR3 spans 14 amino acids. The germline CDR1 and CDR2 sequences are SGHRS and YFSETQ. The germline V and J ends were trimmed by 0 bases and 5 bases, with 9 bases remaining between them. CDR3 sequence reads: CASSLGHLENIQYF. In nucleotides, the CDR3 is TGCGCCAGCAGCTTGGGACATCTGGAAAACATTCAGTACTTC.

This clone showed up just once. The chain joins TRBV18 to TRBJ1-4; no clear D gene. The V end lost 1 base, the J end lost 8 bases, and 8 bases lay between the germline ends. The CDR3 has 13 amino acids. Germline values: CDR1 KGHSH, CDR2 LQKENI. The CDR3 bases are TGTGCCAGCTCACCACGGGCTGGGGAAAAACTGTTTTTT. Encoded protein: CASSPRAGEKLFF.

The V call is TRBV28, the J call TRBJ2-5; 7 bases line up with TRBD2. The trim removed 3 bases at V and 4 bases at J, leaving 8 bases unmatched. CDR3 length equals 15 residues. Germline CDR1 reads MDHEN; CDR2 reads SYDVKM. CDR3 protein: CASSFAGTTRETQYF. The CDR3 nucleotides read TGTGCCAGCAGTTTCGCCGGGACTACCCGAGAGACCCAGTACTTC.

The chain links TRBV6-1 to TRBJ1-2; D is perhaps TRBD1 (5 bases). Trimming shortened V by 3 bases and J by 4 bases, and 9 bases separated the two germline ends. The CDR3 has 13 amino acids. Per the germline V gene, CDR1 is MNHNS and CDR2 is SASEGT. CDR3 protein: CASSEGGGYGYTF. The CDR3, as DNA: TGTGCCAGCAGTGAGGGGGGGGGCTATGGCTACACCTTC.

The rearrangement uses TRBV5-6 and TRBJ1-6; D may be TRBD1 (5 bases). Trimming removed 4 bases from V and 5 bases from J, with 10 bases in between. This CDR3 has 14 residues. CDR1 and CDR2 (germline): SGHDT, YYEEEE. CDR3 nucleotide sequence: TGTGCCAGCAGCCCGCAGGGCGATAATTCACCCCTCCACTTT. Its protein product is CASSPQGDNSPLHF.

V is TRBV19 and J is TRBJ1-2; 7 bases fit TRBD1. Trimming removed 7 bases from V and 5 bases from J; junction bases left unmatched: 7. This CDR3 has 13 amino acids. The germline CDR1 and CDR2 sequences are LNHDA and SQIVND (reference sequence). CDR3 sequence reads: CASTDRAGYGYTF. The CDR3 DNA sequence: TGTGCCAGTACCGACAGGGCCGGATATGGCTACACCTTC.

The J gene is TRBJ1-2, the V gene TRBV5-4; D uncertain. The CDR3 runs to 14 residues. Germline CDR1 SGHNT, CDR2 YYREEE (reference sequence). Trimming left V 0 bases short and J 4 bases short, with 10 bases between. DNA for the CDR3: TGTGCCAGCAGCTTGGTCGGGGTCGGCTATGGCTACACCTTC. Encoded protein: CASSLVGVGYGYTF.

The V and J genes are TRBV9 and TRBJ1-3; D is perhaps TRBD1 (6 bases). Germline V lookup: CDR1 SGDLS, CDR2 YYNGEE. Between the trimmed V and J ends, which lost 4 bases and 1 base, there was a span of 15 bases. The CDR3 consists of 16 residues. In DNA form, the CDR3 reads TGTGCCAGCAGCCCGATTCTCACAGGGTCTGGAAACACCATATATTTT. It codes for CASSPILTGSGNTIYF.

The V call is TRBV29-1, the J call TRBJ1-1, with 11 bases fitting TRBD1. After removal of 3 bases from V and 8 bases from J, the junction contained 5 bases not matched to a gene. The CDR3 spans 13 residues. Germline CDR1 and CDR2: SQVTM and ANQGSEA. CDR3 DNA sequence: TGCAGCGTTGATCGGACAGGGGGCTTCGAAGCTTTCTTT. Protein sequence: CSVDRTGGFEAFF.

The rearrangement joins TRBV2 to TRBJ2-4; 8 positions match TRBD1. After removal of 6 bases from V and 1 base from J, the junction contained 8 bases not matched to a gene. Germline CDR1 is SNHLY and CDR2 is FYNNEI. The CDR3 runs 16 residues. CDR3 DNA sequence: TGTGCCAGCAGGGACAGGGTTTATGGGGCCAAAAACATTCAGTACTTC. It specifies CASRDRVYGAKNIQYF.